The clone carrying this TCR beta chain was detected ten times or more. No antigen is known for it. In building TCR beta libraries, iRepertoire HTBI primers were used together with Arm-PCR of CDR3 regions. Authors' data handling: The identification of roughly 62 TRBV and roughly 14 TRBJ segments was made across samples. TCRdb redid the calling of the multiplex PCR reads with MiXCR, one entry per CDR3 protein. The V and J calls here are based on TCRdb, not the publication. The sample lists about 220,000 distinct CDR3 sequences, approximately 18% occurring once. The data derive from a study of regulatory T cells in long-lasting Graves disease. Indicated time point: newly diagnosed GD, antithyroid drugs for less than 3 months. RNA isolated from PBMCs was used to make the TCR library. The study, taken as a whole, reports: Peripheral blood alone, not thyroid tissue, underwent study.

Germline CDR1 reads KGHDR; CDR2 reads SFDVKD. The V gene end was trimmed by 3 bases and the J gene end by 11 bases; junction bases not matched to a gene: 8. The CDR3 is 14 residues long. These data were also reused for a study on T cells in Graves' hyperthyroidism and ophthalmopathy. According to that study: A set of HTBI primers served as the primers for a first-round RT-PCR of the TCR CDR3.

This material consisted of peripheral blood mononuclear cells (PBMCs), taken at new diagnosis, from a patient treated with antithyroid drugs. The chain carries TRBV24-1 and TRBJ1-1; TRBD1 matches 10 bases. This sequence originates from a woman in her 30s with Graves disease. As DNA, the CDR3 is TGTGCCACCAGTGATATCGACAGGGGGCTCGGGGCTTTCTTT. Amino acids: CATSDIDRGLGAFF.